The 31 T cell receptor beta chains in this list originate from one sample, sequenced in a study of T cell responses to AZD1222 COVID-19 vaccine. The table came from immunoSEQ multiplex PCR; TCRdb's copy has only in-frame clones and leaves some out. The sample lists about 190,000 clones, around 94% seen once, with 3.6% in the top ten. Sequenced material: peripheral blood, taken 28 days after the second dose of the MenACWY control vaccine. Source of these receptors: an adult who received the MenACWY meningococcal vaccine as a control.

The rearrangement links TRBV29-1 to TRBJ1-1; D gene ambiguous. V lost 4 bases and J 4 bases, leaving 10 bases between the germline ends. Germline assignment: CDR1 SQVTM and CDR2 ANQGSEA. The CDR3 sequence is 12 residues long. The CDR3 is CSVARGITEAFF. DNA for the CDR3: TGCAGCGTTGCAAGAGGGATCACTGAAGCTTTCTTT.

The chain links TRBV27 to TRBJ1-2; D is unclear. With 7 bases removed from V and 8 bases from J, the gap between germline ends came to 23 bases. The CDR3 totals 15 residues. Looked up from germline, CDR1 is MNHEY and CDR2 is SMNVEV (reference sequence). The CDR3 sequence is CASTGWGREGEGYTF. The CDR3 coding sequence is TGTGCCAGCACGGGGTGGGGAAGGGAAGGCGAAGGCTACACCTTC.

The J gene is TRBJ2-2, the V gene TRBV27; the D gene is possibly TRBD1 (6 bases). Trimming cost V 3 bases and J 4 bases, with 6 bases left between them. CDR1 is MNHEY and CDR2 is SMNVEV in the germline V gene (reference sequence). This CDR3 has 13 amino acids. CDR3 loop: CASSFRGTGELFF. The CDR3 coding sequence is TGTGCCAGCAGTTTCAGGGGCACCGGGGAGCTGTTTTTT.

Here the CDR3 reads CASSQEGGNGELFF. Here the CDR3 DNA reads TGTGCCAGCAGCCAAGAGGGCGGGAACGGGGAGCTGTTTTTT. J is TRBJ2-2 and V is TRBV3-1 (or the pseudogene TRBV3-2); maybe TRBD2 (6 bases). This CDR3 has 14 amino acids. Germline V gene data show CDR1 as LGHDT and CDR2 as YNNKEL (reference sequence). V lost 0 bases and J lost 7, with 9 bases in between.

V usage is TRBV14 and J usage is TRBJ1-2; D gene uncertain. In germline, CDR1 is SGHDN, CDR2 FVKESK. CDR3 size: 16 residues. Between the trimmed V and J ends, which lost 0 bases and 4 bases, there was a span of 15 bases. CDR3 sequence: CASSQDVGPPRYGYTF. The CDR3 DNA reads TGTGCCAGCAGCCAAGATGTAGGACCTCCTCGCTATGGCTACACCTTC.

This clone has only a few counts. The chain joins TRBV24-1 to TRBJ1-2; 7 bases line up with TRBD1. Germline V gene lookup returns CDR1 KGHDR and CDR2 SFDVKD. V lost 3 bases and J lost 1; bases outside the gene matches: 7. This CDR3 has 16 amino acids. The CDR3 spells CATSDPRDSSNYGYTF. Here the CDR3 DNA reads TGTGCCACCAGTGATCCCCGGGACAGCAGTAACTATGGCTACACCTTC.

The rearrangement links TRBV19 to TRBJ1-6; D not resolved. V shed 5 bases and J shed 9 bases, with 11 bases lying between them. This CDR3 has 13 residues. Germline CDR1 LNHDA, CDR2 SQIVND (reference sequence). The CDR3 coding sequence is TGTGCCAGTAGTCCCATGCCCCCTTCACCCCTCCACTTT. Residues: CASSPMPPSPLHF.

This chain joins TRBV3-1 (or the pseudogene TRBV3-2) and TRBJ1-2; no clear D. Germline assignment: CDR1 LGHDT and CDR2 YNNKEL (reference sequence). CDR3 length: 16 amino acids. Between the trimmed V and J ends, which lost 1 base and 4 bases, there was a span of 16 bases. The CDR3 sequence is CASSQGLVATFYGYTF. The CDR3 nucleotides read TGTGCCAGCAGCCAAGGGCTAGTTGCGACATTCTATGGCTACACCTTC.

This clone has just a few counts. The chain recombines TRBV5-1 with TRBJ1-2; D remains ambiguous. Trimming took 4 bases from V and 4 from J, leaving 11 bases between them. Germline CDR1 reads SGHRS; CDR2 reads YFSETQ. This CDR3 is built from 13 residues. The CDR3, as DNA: TGCGCCAGCAGCCCACAGAGTCGCTATGGCTACACCTTC. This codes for CASSPQSRYGYTF.

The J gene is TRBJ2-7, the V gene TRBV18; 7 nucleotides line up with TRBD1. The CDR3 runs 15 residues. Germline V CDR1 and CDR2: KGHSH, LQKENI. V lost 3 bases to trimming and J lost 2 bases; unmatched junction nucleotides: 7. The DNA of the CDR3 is TGTGCCAGCTCACCGAGGACAGGAAGAGCCTACGAGCAGTACTTC. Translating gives CASSPRTGRAYEQYF.

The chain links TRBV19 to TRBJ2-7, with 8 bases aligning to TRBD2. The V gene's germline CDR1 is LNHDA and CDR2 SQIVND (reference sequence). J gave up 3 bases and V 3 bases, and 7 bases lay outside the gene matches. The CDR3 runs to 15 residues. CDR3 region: CASSIGGALVYEQYF. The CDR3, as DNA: TGTGCCAGTAGTATCGGGGGGGCTCTAGTCTACGAGCAGTACTTC.

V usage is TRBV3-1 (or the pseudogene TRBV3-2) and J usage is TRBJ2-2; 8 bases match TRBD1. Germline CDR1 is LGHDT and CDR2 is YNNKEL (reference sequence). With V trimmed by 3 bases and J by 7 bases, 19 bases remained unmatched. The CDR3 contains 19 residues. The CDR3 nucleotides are TGTGCCAGCAGCCAGAGAGTACAGGGGGTAGGAGGTCGGGTCGGGGAGCTGTTTTTT. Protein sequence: CASSQRVQGVGGRVGELFF.

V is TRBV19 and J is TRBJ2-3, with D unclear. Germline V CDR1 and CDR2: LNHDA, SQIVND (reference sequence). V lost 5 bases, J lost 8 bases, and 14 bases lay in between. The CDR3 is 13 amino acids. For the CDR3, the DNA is TGTGCCAGTAGTGCCATGGAGCTGGGTACGCAGTATTTT. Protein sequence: CASSAMELGTQYF.

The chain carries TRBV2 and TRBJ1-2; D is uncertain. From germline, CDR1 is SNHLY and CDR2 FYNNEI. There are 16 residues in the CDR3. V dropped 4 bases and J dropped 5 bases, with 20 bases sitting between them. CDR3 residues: CASSATTAPSGYGYTF. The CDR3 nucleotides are TGTGCCAGCAGTGCGACCACCGCCCCTAGTGGGTATGGCTACACCTTC.

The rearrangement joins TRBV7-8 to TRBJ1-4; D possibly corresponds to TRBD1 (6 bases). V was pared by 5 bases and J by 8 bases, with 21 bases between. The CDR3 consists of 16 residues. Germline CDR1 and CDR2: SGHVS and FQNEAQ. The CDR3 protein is CASSPRWQGGGEKLFF. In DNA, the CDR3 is TGTGCCAGCAGCCCCCGTTGGCAGGGAGGGGGGGAAAAACTGTTTTTT.

CDR3 amino acids: CASSRDWGRRGYNEQFF. The CDR3 DNA sequence: TGTGCCAGCAGCCGAGATTGGGGGAGGCGGGGTTACAATGAGCAGTTCTTC. The chain joins TRBV11-3 to TRBJ2-1; the D gene is possibly TRBD2 (6 bases). CDR1 is SGHNT, CDR2 YENEEA, per germline. The CDR3 runs 17 residues. V lost 5 bases to trimming and J lost 4 bases, with 21 bases between them. The full variable domain, in which reference TRBV11-3 and TRBJ2-1 provide the parts outside the CDR3, is EAGVVQSPRYKIIEKKQPVAFWCNPISGHNTLYWYLQNLGQGPELLIRYENEEAVDDSQLPKDRFSAERLKGVDSTLKIQPAELGDSAVYLCASSRDWGRRGYNEQFFGPGTRLTVL.

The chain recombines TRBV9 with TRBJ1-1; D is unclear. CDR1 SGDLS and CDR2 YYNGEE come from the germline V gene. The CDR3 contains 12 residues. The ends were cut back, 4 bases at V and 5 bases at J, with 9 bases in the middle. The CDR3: CASSPRGTEAFF. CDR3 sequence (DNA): TGTGCCAGCAGCCCCCGTGGTACTGAAGCTTTCTTT.

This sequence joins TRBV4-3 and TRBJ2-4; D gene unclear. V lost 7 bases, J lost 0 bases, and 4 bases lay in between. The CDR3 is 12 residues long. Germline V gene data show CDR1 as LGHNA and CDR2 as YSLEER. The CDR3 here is CASKEAKNIQYF. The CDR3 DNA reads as TGCGCCAGCAAAGAAGCCAAAAACATTCAGTACTTC.

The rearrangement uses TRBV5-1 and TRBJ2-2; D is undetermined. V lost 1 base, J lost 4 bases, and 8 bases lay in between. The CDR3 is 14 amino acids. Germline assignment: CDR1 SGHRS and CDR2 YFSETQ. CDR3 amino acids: CASSLILSTGELFF. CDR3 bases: TGCGCCAGCAGCTTGATATTATCCACCGGGGAGCTGTTTTTT.

The DNA for the CDR3 is TGCGCCAGCAGTCCTGATCTGAAGGGTTCACCCCTCCACTTT. Its translation: CASSPDLKGSPLHF. The chain couples TRBV4-1 to TRBJ1-6, with no clear D. The V gene's germline CDR1 is MGHRA and CDR2 YSYEKL. The germline V and J ends were trimmed by 6 bases and 9 bases, with 15 bases remaining between them. There are 14 residues in the CDR3.

The CDR3 sequence: CASTRGTWAANEQFF. CDR3 bases: TGTGCCAGCACCCGGGGGACCTGGGCCGCGAATGAGCAGTTCTTC. The rearrangement joins TRBV28 to TRBJ2-1; D might be TRBD2 (6 bases). The CDR3 runs to 15 residues. Trimming removed 7 bases from V and 7 bases from J, with 20 bases in between. Germline CDR1 is MDHEN and CDR2 is SYDVKM.

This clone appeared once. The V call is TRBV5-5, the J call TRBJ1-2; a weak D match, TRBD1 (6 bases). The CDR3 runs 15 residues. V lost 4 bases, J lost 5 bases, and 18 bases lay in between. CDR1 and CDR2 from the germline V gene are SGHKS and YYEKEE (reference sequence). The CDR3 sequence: CASSPTRLGGYGYTF. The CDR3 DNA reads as TGTGCCAGCAGCCCAACCCGGCTAGGGGGATATGGCTACACCTTC.

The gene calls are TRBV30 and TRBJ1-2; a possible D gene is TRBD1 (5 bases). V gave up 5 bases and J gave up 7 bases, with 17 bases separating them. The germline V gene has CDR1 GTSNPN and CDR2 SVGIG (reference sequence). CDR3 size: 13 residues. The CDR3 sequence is CAWVDLGVSGYTF. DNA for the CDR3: TGTGCCTGGGTGGATTTGGGGGTATCTGGCTACACCTTC.

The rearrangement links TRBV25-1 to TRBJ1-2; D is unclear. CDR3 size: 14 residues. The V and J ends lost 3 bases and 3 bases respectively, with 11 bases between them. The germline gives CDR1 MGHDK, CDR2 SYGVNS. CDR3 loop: CASSDERAHYGYTF. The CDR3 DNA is TGTGCCAGCAGTGATGAGAGGGCCCACTATGGCTACACCTTC.

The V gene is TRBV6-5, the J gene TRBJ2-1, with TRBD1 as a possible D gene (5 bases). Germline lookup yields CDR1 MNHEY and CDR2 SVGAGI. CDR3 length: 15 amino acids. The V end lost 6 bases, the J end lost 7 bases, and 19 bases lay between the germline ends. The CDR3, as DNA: TGTGCCAGCAGATCCAAAGAAACAGGTTGGAATGAGCAGTTCTTC. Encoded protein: CASRSKETGWNEQFF.

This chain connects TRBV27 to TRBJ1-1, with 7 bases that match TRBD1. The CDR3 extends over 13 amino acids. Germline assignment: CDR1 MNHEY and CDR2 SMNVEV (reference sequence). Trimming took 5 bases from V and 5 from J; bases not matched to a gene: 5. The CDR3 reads CASSHRGGTEAFF. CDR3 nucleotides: TGTGCCAGCAGTCACAGGGGAGGGACTGAAGCTTTCTTT.

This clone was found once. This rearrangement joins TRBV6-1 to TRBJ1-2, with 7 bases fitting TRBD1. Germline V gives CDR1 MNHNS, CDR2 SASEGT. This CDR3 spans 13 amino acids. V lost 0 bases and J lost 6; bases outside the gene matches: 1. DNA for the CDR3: TGTGCCAGCAGTGAAGCTGGACAGGATGGCTACACCTTC. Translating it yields CASSEAGQDGYTF.

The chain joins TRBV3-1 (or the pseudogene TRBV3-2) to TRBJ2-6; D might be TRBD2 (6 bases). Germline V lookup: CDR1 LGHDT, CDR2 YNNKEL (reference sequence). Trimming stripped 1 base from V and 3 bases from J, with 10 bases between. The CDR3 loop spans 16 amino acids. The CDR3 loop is CASSQGLGSGANVLTF. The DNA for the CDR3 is TGTGCCAGCAGCCAAGGTCTCGGGAGTGGGGCCAACGTCCTGACTTTC.

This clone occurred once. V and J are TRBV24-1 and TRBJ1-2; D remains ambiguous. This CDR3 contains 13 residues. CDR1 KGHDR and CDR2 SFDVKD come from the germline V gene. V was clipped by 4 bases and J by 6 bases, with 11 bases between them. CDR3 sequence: CATSDNGPDGYTF. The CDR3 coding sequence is TGTGCCACCAGTGACAACGGCCCAGATGGCTACACCTTC.

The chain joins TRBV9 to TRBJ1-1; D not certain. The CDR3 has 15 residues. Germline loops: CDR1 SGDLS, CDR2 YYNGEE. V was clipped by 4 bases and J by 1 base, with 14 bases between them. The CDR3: CASSLGAGWNTEAFF. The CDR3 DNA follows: TGTGCCAGCAGCCTCGGAGCCGGGTGGAACACTGAAGCTTTCTTT.

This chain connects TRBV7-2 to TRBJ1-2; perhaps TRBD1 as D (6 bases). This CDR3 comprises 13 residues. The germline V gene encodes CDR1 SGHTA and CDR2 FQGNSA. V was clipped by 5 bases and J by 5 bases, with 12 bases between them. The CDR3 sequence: CASSPGTRYGYTF. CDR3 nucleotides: TGTGCCAGCAGCCCCGGGACACGTTATGGCTACACCTTC. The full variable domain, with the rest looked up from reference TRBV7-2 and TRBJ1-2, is GAGVSQSPSNKVTEKGKDVELRCDPISGHTALYWYRQSLGQGLEFLIYFQGNSAPDKSGLPSDRFSAERTGGSVSTLTIQRTQQEDSAVYLCASSPGTRYGYTFGSGTRLTVV.